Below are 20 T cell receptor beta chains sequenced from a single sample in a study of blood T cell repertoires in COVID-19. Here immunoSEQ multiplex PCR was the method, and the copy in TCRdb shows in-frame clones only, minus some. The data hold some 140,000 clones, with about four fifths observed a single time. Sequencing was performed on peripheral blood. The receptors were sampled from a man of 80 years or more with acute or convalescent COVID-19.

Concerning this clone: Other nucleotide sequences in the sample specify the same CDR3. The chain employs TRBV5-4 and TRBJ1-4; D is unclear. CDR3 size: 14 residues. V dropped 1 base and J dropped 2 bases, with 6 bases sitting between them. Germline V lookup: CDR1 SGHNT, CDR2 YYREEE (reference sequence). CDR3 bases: TGTGCCAGCAGCTTGACCGGTACTAATGAAAAACTGTTTTTT. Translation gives CASSLTGTNEKLFF. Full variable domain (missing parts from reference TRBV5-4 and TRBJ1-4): ETGVTQSPTHLIKTRGQQVTLRCSSQSGHNTVSWYQQALGQGPQFIFQYYREEENGRGNFPPRFSGLQFPNYSSELNVNALELDDSALYLCASSLTGTNEKLFFGSGTQLSVL.

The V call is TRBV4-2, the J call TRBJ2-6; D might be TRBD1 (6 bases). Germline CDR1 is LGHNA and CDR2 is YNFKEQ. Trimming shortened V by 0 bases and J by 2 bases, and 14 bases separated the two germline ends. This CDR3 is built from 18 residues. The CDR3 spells CASSQDPDRSPGANVLTF. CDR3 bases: TGTGCCAGCAGCCAAGATCCTGACAGGAGCCCTGGGGCCAACGTCCTGACTTTC.

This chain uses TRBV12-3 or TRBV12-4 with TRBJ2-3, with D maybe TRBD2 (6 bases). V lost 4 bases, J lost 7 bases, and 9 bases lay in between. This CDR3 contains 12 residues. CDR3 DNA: TGTGCCAGCAGTTCGACTAGGAATACGCAGTATTTT. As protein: CASSSTRNTQYF.

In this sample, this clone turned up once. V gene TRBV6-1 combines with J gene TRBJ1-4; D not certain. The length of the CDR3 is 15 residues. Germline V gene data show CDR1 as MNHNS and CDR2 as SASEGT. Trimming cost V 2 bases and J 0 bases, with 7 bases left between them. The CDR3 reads CASSEWAATNEKLFF. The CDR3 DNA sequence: TGTGCCAGCAGTGAATGGGCTGCAACTAATGAAAAACTGTTTTTT.

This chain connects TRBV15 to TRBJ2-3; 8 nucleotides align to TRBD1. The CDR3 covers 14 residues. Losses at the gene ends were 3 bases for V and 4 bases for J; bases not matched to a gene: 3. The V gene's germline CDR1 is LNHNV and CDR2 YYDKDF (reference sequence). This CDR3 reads CATSRDREPDTQYF. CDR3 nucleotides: TGTGCCACCAGCAGGGACAGGGAGCCAGATACGCAGTATTTT.

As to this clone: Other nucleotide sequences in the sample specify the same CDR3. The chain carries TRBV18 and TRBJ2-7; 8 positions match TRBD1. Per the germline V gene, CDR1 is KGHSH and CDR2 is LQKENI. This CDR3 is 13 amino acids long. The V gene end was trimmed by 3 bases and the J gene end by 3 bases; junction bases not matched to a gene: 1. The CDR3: CASSPGQDYEQYF. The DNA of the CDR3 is TGTGCCAGCTCACCGGGACAGGACTACGAGCAGTACTTC. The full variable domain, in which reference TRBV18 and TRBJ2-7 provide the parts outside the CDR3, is NAGVMQNPRHLVRRRGQEARLRCSPMKGHSHVYWYRQLPEEGLKFMVYLQKENIIDESGMPKERFSAEFPKEGPSILRIQQVVRGDSAAYFCASSPGQDYEQYFGPGTRLTVT.

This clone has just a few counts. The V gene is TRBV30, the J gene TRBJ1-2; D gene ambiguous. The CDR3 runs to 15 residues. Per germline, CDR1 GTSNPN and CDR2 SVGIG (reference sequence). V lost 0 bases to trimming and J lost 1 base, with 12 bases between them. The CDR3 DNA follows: TGTGCCTGGAGTGTAGGCCGACGGGATAACTATGGCTACACCTTC. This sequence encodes CAWSVGRRDNYGYTF.

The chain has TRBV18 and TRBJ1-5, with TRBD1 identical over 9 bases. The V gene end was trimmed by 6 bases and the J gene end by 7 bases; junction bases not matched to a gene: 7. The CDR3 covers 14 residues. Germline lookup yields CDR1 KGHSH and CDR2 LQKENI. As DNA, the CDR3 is TGTGCCAGCTCCCCGAGACAGGGGGAGCAGCCCCAGCATTTT. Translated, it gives CASSPRQGEQPQHF.

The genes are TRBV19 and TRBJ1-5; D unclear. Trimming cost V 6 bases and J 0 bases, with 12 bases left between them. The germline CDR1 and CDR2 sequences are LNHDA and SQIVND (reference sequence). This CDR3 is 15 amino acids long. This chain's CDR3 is CASSRVAYSNQPQHF. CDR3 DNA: TGTGCCAGTAGCCGGGTTGCTTATAGCAATCAGCCCCAGCATTTT. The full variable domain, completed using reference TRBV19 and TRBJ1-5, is DGGITQSPKYLFRKEGQNVTLSCEQNLNHDAMYWYRQDPGQGLRLIYYSQIVNDFQKGDIAEGYSVSREKKESFPLTVTSAQKNPTAFYLCASSRVAYSNQPQHFGDGTRLSIL.

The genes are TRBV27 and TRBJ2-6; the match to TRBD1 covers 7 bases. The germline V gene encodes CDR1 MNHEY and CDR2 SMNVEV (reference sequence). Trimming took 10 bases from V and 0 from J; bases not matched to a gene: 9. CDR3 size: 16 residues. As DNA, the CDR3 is TGTGCCACCCGCTTACGGGACAGCTCTGGGGCCAACGTCCTGACTTTC. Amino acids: CATRLRDSSGANVLTF.

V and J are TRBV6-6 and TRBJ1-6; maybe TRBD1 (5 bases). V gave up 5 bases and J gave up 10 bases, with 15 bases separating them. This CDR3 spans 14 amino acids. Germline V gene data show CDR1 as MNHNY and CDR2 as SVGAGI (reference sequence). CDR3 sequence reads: CASSLGGNGSPLHF. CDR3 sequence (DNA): TGTGCCAGCAGTCTCGGGGGAAATGGGTCACCCCTCCACTTT.

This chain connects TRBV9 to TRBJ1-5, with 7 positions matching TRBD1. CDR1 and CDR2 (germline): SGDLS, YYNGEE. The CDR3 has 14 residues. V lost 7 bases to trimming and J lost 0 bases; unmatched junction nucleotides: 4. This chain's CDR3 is CASGGQYSNQPQHF. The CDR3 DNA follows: TGTGCCAGCGGGGGACAGTATAGCAATCAGCCCCAGCATTTT.

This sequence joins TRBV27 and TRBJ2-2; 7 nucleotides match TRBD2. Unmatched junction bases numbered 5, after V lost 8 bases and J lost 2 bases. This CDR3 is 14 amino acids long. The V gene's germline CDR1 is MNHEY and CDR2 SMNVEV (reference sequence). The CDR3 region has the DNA TGTGCCAGCCGCCTAGCGGCCAACACCGGGGAGCTGTTTTTT. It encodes CASRLAANTGELFF.

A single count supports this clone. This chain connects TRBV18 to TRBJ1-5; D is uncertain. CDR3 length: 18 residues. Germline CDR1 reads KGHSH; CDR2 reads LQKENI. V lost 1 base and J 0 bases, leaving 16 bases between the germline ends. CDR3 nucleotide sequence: TGTGCCAGCTCACCACAAAGCTCAGCCAGGCTTAGCAATCAGCCCCAGCATTTT. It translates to CASSPQSSARLSNQPQHF. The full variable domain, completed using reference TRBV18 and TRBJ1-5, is NAGVMQNPRHLVRRRGQEARLRCSPMKGHSHVYWYRQLPEEGLKFMVYLQKENIIDESGMPKERFSAEFPKEGPSILRIQQVVRGDSAAYFCASSPQSSARLSNQPQHFGDGTRLSIL.

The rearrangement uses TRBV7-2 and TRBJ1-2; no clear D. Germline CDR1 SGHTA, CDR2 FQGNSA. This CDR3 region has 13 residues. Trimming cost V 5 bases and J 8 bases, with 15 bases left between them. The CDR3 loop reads CASSPIREGGYTF. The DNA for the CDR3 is TGTGCCAGCAGCCCCATACGGGAGGGAGGCTACACCTTC.

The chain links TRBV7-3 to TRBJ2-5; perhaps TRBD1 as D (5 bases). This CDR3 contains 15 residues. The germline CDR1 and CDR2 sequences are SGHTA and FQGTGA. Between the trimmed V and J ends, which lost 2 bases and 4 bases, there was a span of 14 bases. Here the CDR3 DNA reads TGTGCCAGCAGCTTACAGGGTAGGGTCTTAGAGACCCAGTACTTC. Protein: CASSLQGRVLETQYF.

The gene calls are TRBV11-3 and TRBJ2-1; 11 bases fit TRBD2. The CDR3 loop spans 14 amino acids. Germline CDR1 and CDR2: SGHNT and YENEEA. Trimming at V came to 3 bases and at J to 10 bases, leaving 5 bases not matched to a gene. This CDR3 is CASSFSGGAGEQFF. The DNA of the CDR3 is TGTGCCAGCAGCTTTAGCGGGGGGGCTGGGGAGCAGTTCTTC.

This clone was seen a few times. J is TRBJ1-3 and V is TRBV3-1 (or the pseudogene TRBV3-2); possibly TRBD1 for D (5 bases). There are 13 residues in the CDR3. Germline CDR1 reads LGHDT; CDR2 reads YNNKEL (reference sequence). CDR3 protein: CACGATSGNTIYF. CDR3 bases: TGTGCGTGCGGGGCGACCTCTGGAAACACCATATATTTT.

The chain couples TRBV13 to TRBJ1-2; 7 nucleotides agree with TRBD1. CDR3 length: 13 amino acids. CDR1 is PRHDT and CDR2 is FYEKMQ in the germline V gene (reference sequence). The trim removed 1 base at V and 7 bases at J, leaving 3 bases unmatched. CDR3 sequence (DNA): TGTGCCAGCAGCTTAGAGGGGGCAGCTGGCTACACCTTC. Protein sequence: CASSLEGAAGYTF. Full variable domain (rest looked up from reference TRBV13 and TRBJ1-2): AAGVIQSPRHLIKEKRETATLKCYPIPRHDTVYWYQQGPGQDPQFLISFYEKMQSDKGSIPDRFSAQQFSDYHSELNMSSLELGDSALYFCASSLEGAAGYTFGSGTRLTVV.

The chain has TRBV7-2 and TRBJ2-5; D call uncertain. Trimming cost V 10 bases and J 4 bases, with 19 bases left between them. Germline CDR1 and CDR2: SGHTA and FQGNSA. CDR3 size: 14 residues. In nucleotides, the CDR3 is TGTGCCACCAACAACCTCGGGTCGGCAGAGACCCAGTACTTC. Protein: CATNNLGSAETQYF.